The text below deals with one T cell receptor beta chain. The sample is drawn from a study of blood T cell repertoires in COVID-19. With 0 bases removed from V and 8 bases from J, the gap between germline ends came to 14 bases. There are 14 residues in the CDR3. Germline-derived CDR1 and CDR2 are SGDLS and YYNGEE. Method: immunoSEQ multiplex PCR; TCRdb's copy keeps in-frame clones and lacks some. The table lists some 240,000 clones, under 90% of them singletons. The sequenced material came from PBMCs or T cells enriched from blood (not recorded which). J is TRBJ1-2 and V is TRBV9; D gene uncertain. The source of this sequence is a man younger than 40 with acute COVID-19. The CDR3 here is CASSVDGAIKGYTF. As DNA, the CDR3 is TGTGCCAGCAGCGTAGACGGAGCTATAAAGGGCTACACCTTC.